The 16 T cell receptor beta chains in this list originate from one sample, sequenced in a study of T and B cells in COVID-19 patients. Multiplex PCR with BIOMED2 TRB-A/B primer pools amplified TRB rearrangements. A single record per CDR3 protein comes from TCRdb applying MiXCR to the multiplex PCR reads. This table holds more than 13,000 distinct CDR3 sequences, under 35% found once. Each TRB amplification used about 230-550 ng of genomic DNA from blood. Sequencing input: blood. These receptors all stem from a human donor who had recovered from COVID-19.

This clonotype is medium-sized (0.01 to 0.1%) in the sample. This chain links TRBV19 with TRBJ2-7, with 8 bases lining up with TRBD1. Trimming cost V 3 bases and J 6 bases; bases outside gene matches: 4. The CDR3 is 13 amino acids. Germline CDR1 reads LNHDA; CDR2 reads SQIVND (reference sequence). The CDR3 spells CASSIKQGGEQYF. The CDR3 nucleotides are TGTGCCAGTAGTATTAAACAGGGGGGCGAGCAGTACTTC.

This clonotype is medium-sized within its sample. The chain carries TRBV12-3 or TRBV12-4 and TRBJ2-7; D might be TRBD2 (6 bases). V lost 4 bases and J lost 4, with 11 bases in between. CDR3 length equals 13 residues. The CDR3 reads CASSSSAGYEQYF. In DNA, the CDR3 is TGTGCCAGCAGTTCTAGCGCCGGATACGAGCAGTACTTC.

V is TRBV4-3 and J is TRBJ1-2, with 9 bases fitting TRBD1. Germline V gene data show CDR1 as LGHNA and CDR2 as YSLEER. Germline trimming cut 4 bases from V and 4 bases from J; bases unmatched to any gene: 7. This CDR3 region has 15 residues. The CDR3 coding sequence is TGCGCCAGCAGCCCGGGACAGGGAGGAATCTATGGCTACACCTTC. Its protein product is CASSPGQGGIYGYTF.

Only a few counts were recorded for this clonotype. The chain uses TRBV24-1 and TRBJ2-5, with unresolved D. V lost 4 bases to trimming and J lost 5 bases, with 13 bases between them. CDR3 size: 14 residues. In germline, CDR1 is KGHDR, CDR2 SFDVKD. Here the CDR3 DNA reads TGTGCCACCAGTGACACACCCGAGGAGGAGACCCAGTACTTC. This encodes CATSDTPEEETQYF.

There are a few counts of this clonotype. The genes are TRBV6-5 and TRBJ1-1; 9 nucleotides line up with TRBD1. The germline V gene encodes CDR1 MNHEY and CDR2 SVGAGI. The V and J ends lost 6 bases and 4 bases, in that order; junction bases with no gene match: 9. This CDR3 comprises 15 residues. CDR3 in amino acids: CASSLSDRGGTEAFF. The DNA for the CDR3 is TGTGCCAGCAGCCTATCGGACAGGGGTGGCACTGAAGCTTTCTTT.

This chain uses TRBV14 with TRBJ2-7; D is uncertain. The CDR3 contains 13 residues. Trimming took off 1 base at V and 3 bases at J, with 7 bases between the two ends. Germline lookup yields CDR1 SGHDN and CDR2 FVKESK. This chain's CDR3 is CASSQGTHYEQYF. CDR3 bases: TGTGCCAGCAGCCAAGGGACGCACTACGAGCAGTACTTC.

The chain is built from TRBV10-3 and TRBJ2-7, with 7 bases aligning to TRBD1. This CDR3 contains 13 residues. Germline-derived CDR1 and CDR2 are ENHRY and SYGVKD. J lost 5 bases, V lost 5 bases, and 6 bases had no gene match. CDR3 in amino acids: CAISLKTGNEQYF. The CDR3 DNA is TGTGCCATCAGTCTTAAGACAGGGAACGAGCAGTACTTC.

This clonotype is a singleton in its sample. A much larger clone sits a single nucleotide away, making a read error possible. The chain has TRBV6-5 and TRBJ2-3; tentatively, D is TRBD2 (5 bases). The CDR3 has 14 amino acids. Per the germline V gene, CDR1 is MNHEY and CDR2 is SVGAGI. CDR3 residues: CASSYSTSADKQYF. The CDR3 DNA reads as TGTGCCAGCAGTTACTCAACTAGTGCAGATAAGCAGTATTTT.

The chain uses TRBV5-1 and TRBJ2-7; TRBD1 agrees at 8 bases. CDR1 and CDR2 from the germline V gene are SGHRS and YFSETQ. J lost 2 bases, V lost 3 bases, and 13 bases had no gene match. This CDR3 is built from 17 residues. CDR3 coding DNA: TGCGCCAGCAGCTCCCATATCCTGACAGGGGAGACCTACGAGCAGTACTTC. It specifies CASSSHILTGETYEQYF.

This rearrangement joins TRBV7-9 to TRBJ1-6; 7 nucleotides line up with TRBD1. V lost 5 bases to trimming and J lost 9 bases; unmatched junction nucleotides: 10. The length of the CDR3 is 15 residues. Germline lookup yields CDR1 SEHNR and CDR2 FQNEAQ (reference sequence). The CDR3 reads CASSTGQAGGSPLHF. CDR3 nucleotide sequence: TGTGCCAGCAGCACCGGACAGGCCGGGGGTTCACCCCTCCACTTT.

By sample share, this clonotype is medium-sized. This CDR3 reads CATSDYRGGGTDTQYF. CDR3 in DNA: TGTGCCACCAGCGACTACAGGGGAGGGGGCACAGATACGCAGTATTTT. The chain couples TRBV15 to TRBJ2-3; D is possibly TRBD1 or TRBD2 (7 bases each). The germline V and J ends were trimmed by 5 bases and 1 base, with 16 bases remaining between them. CDR1 is LNHNV, CDR2 YYDKDF, per germline (reference sequence). The CDR3 spans 16 residues.

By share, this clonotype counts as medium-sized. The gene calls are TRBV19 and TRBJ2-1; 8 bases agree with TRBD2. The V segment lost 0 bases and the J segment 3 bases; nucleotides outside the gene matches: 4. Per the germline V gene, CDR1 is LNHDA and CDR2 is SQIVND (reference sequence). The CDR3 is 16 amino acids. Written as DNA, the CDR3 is TGTGCCAGTAGTATAGAGGGCGGGAGGATCTACAATGAGCAGTTCTTC. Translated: CASSIEGGRIYNEQFF.

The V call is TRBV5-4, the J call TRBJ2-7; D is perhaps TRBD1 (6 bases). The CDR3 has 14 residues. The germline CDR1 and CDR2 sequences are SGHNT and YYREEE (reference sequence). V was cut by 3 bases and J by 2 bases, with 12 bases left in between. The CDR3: CASSSGQRAYEQYF. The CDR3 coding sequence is TGTGCCAGCAGCTCTGGACAGAGAGCCTACGAGCAGTACTTC.

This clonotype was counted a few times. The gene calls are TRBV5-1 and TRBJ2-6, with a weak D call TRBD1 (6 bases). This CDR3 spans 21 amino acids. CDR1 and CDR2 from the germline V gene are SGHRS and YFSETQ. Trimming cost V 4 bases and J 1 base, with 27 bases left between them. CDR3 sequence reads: CASSLWSGGRFTGSGANVLTF. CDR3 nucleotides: TGCGCCAGCAGCCTGTGGTCGGGTGGGAGATTCACAGGGTCTGGGGCCAACGTCCTGACTTTC.

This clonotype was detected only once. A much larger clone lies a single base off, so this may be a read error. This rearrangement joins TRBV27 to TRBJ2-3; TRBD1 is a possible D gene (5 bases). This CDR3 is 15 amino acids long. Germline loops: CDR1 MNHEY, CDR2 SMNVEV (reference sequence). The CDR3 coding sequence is TGTGCCAGCAGTTCCCCAGGGATCCGCACAGATATGCAGTATTTT. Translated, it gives CASSSPGIRTDMQYF.

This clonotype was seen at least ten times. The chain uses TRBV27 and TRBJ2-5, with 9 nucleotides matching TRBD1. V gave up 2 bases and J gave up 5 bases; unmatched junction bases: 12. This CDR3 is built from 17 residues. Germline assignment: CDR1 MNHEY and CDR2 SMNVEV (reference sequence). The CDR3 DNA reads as TGTGCCAGCAGTTTAGGTAGCCTACAGGGGACAGGGGAGACCCAGTACTTC. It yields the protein CASSLGSLQGTGETQYF.